The 15 T cell receptor beta chains given below trace back to one sample, sequenced in a study of radiation and T cells in renal cell carcinoma. Sequencing was performed with immunoSEQ multiplex PCR; in TCRdb, only in-frame clones are kept and a portion is missing. The sample lists approximately 86,000 clones; approximately 86% were seen once. Time point here: blood 4 weeks post-SBRT, at nephrectomy. The treatment was: 15 Gy SBRT to primary tumor, nephrectomy 4 weeks later. This material consisted of blood, taken from a patient whose treatment included radiotherapy and nephrectomy. Receptor source: a man aged 50-59 years with renal cell carcinoma.

This chain uses TRBV9 with TRBJ2-7; TRBD1 aligns across 12 bases. The germline gives CDR1 SGDLS, CDR2 YYNGEE. With V trimmed by 3 bases and J by 4 bases, 5 bases remained unmatched. The CDR3 loop spans 15 amino acids. The CDR3 region is CASSEGTGGDYEQYF. In nucleotides, the CDR3 is TGTGCCAGCAGCGAAGGGACAGGGGGCGATTACGAGCAGTACTTC.

Remarks on this clone: Sequence at one end of the junction differs from germline and may be a read error. The chain links TRBV7-7 to TRBJ2-5; D ambiguous. Germline CDR1 is SSHAT and CDR2 is FNYEAQ (reference sequence). This CDR3 has 15 residues. DNA for the CDR3: TGTGCTAGCAGCTTAGTCGGGCAGGAACAAGAGACCCAGTACTTC. Protein: CASSLVGQEQETQYF. Full variable domain (missing parts from reference TRBV7-7 and TRBJ2-5): GAGVSQSPRYKVTKRGQDVTLRCDPISSHATLYWYQQALGQGPEFLTYFNYEAQPDKSGLPSDRFSAERPEGSISTLTIQRTEQRDSAMYRCASSLVGQEQETQYFGPGTRLLVL.

This rearrangement joins TRBV5-1 to TRBJ2-2, with a tentative D call TRBD2 (6 bases). V was trimmed by 3 bases and J by 7 bases, leaving 16 bases between them. Germline CDR1 SGHRS, CDR2 YFSETQ. This CDR3 region has 15 residues. Here the CDR3 DNA reads TGCGCCAGCAGCTCGCAAGGAGGGCTTGGCGGGGAGCTGTTTTTT. It specifies CASSSQGGLGGELFF.

The CDR3 sequence: CASSLSMGETQYF. CDR3 DNA sequence: TGTGCCAGCTCCCTGAGCATGGGGGAGACCCAGTACTTC. The chain combines TRBV18 with TRBJ2-5, with D unclear. Looked up from germline, CDR1 is KGHSH and CDR2 is LQKENI. V lost 6 bases and J 5 bases, leaving 13 bases between the germline ends. The CDR3 length is 13 residues.

The chain combines TRBV21-1 with TRBJ2-3; the table gives TRBD2 as D, unverified against the DNA. TRBV21-1 is assigned pseudogene status. This CDR3 comprises 16 residues. The chain's CDR3 is CASTGGTSGSTDTQYF. The CDR3 DNA is TGTGCCAGCACCGGGGGGACTAGCGGGAGCACAGATACGCAGTATTTT.

CDR3 region: CASSPRLVTEAFF. The CDR3 nucleotides read TGTGCCAGCAGCCCCCGTCTCGTCACTGAAGCTTTCTTT. J is TRBJ1-1 and V is TRBV7-8; no firm D call. Per germline, CDR1 SGHVS and CDR2 FQNEAQ. There are 13 residues in the CDR3. Between the trimmed V and J ends, which lost 5 bases and 4 bases, there was a span of 11 bases.

There are a few counts of this clone. The CDR3 loop is CASTPLGRGDYGYTF. DNA for the CDR3: TGTGCCAGCACCCCCTTAGGTAGGGGAGACTATGGCTACACCTTC. The gene calls are TRBV6-5 and TRBJ1-2; TRBD1 is a possible D gene (5 bases). CDR1 MNHEY and CDR2 SVGAGI come from the germline V gene. V was trimmed by 7 bases and J by 3 bases, leaving 18 bases between them. The CDR3 runs 15 residues.

Only one count was recorded for this clone. The rearrangement uses TRBV30 and TRBJ2-1; weak D call: TRBD2 (5 bases). V gave up 2 bases and J gave up 4 bases, with 15 bases separating them. The CDR3 extends over 15 amino acids. The germline gives CDR1 GTSNPN, CDR2 SVGIG (reference sequence). This CDR3 is CAWSMSPGGYNEQFF. CDR3 sequence (DNA): TGTGCCTGGAGTATGTCCCCCGGCGGGTACAATGAGCAGTTCTTC.

The chain has TRBV27 and TRBJ2-3; 8 bases align to TRBD1. The CDR3 totals 14 residues. V was clipped by 8 bases and J by 4 bases; unmatched bases: 8. Germline loops: CDR1 MNHEY, CDR2 SMNVEV (reference sequence). The CDR3, as DNA: TGTGCCAGCTTCGACAGGGGATCATCAGATACGCAGTATTTT. This codes for CASFDRGSSDTQYF.

The rearrangement joins TRBV27 to TRBJ2-7, with D maybe TRBD2 (7 bases). Germline V gene data show CDR1 as MNHEY and CDR2 as SMNVEV (reference sequence). Trimming left V 4 bases short and J 1 base short, with 14 bases between. The CDR3 runs 15 residues. CDR3 residues: CASSSGGAGSYEQYF. The CDR3 DNA reads TGTGCCAGCAGTTCGGGGGGCGCGGGATCCTACGAGCAGTACTTC.

The CDR3 DNA sequence: TGTGCCAGCAGTCAAGTCCGGGACAGCGCCGCGGGAGGGTTGAATGAGCAGTTCTTC. Translated, it gives CASSQVRDSAAGGLNEQFF. The chain links TRBV5-6 to TRBJ2-1; 9 nucleotides agree with TRBD2. The CDR3 consists of 19 residues. With 5 bases clipped from V and 7 bases from J, the junction kept 22 bases outside the gene matches. Germline V lookup: CDR1 SGHDT, CDR2 YYEEEE.

This sequence joins TRBV5-4 and TRBJ2-2; D not certain. Germline CDR1 is SGHNT and CDR2 is YYREEE (reference sequence). Trimming stripped 0 bases from V and 3 bases from J, with 3 bases between. CDR3 length: 13 amino acids. CDR3 DNA: TGTGCCAGCAGCTTGGTACACACCGGGGAGCTGTTTTTT. It codes for CASSLVHTGELFF.

The chain couples TRBV7-2 to TRBJ1-2, with 7 bases matching TRBD1. In germline, CDR1 is SGHTA, CDR2 FQGNSA. The CDR3 totals 13 residues. The V segment lost 3 bases and the J segment 7 bases; nucleotides outside the gene matches: 5. This CDR3 is CASSFTGDGGYTF. The CDR3 bases are TGTGCCAGCAGCTTCACAGGGGATGGTGGCTACACCTTC.

The J gene is TRBJ1-5, the V gene TRBV5-4; D uncertain. CDR3 length: 14 amino acids. Germline values: CDR1 SGHNT, CDR2 YYREEE (reference sequence). V lost 5 bases to trimming and J lost 5 bases, with 14 bases between them. CDR3: CASSVLGSDQPQHF. CDR3 nucleotide sequence: TGTGCCAGCAGTGTTCTAGGGTCGGATCAGCCCCAGCATTTT. The variable domain in full, with the rest retrieved from reference TRBV5-4 and TRBJ1-5, is ETGVTQSPTHLIKTRGQQVTLRCSSQSGHNTVSWYQQALGQGPQFIFQYYREEENGRGNFPPRFSGLQFPNYSSELNVNALELDDSALYLCASSVLGSDQPQHFGDGTRLSIL.

The V and J genes are TRBV5-1 and TRBJ1-5; D not resolved. V lost 4 bases and J lost 5, with 13 bases in between. Per the germline V gene, CDR1 is SGHRS and CDR2 is YFSETQ. The CDR3 runs 14 residues. The CDR3: CASSPDGVDQPQHF. The CDR3 DNA reads TGCGCCAGCAGCCCCGACGGGGTTGATCAGCCCCAGCATTTT.